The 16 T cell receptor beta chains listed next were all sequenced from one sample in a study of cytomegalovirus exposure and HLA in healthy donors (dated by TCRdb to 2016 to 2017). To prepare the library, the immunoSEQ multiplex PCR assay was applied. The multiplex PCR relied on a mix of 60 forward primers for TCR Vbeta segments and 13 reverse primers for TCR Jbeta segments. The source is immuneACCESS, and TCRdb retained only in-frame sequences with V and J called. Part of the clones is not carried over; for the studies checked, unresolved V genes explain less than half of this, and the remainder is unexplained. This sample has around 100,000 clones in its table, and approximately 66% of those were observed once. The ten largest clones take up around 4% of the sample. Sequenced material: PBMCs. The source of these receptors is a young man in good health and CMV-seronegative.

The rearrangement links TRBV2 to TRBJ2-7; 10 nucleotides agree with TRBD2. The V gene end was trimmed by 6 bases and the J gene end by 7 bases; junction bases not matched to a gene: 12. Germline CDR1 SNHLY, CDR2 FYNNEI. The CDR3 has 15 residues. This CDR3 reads CASRATSGGAREQYF. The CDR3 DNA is TGTGCCAGCAGGGCGACCAGCGGGGGGGCGAGGGAGCAGTACTTC.

The CDR3 reads CASSYTAGGTYEQYF. DNA for the CDR3: TGTGCCAGCAGTTACACAGCGGGGGGTACATACGAGCAGTACTTC. The rearrangement joins TRBV6-5 to TRBJ2-7, with 9 bases lining up with TRBD2. The CDR3 extends over 15 amino acids. CDR1 and CDR2 from the germline V gene are MNHEY and SVGAGI. V lost 2 bases and J lost 4; bases outside the gene matches: 6.

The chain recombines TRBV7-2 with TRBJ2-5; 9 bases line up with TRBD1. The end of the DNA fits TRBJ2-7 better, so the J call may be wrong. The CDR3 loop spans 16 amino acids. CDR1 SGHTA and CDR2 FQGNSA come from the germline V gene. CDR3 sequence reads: CASSLAGQGFAYEQYF. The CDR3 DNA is TGTGCCAGCAGCTTAGCCGGACAGGGGTTCGCCTACGAGCAGTACTTC.

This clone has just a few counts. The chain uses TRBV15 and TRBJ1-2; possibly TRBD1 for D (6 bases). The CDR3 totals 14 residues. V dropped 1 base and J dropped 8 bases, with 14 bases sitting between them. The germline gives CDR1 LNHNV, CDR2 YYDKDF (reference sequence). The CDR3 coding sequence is TGTGCCACCAGCAGAGGAGGACAGTGGTCCGGCTACACCTTC. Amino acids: CATSRGGQWSGYTF.

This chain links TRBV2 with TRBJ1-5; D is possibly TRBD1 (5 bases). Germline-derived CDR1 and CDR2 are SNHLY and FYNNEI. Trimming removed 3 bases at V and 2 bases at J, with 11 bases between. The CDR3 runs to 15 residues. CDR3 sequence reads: CASSEGGSGNQPQHF. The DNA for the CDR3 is TGTGCCAGCAGTGAGGGGGGGTCGGGCAATCAGCCCCAGCATTTT.

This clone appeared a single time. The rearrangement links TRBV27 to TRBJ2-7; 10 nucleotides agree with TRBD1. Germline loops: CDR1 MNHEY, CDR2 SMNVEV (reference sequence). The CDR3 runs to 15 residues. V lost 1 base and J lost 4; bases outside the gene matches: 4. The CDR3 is CASSLWDRGYYEQYF. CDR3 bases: TGTGCCAGCAGTTTATGGGACAGGGGATATTACGAGCAGTACTTC.

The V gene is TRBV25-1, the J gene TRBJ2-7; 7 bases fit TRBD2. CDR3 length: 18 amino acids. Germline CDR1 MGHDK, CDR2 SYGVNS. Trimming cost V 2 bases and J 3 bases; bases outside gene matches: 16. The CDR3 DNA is TGTGCCAGCAGTGAAGAATCGACAGCCCGGGACTACCTCTACGAGCAGTACTTC. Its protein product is CASSEESTARDYLYEQYF.

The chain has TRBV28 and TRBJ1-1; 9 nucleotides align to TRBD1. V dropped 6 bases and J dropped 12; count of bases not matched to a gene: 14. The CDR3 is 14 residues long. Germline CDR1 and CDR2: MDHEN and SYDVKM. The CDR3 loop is CASSSGPGQGAPFF. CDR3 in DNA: TGTGCCAGCAGCTCAGGACCGGGACAGGGCGCACCTTTCTTT.

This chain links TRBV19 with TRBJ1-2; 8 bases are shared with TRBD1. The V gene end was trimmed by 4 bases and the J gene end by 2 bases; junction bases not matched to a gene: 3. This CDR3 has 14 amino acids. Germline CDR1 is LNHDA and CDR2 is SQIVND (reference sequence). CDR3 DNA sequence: TGTGCCAGTAGTACGACAGGGGTCAACTATGGCTACACCTTC. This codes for CASSTTGVNYGYTF. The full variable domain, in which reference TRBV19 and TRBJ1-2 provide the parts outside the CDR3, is DGGITQSPKYLFRKEGQNVTLSCEQNLNHDAMYWYRQDPGQGLRLIYYSQIVNDFQKGDIAEGYSVSREKKESFPLTVTSAQKNPTAFYLCASSTTGVNYGYTFGSGTRLTVV.

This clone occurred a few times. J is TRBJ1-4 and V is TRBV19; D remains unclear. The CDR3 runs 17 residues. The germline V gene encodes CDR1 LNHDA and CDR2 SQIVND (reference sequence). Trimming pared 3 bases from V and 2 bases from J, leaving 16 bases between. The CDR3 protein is CASSIARSAETNEKLFF. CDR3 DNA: TGTGCCAGTAGTATCGCCAGATCTGCGGAGACTAATGAAAAACTGTTTTTT.

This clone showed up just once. The CDR3 protein is CASINLAAYNEQFF. The CDR3 DNA follows: TGTGCCAGCATTAATCTAGCGGCGTACAATGAGCAGTTCTTC. The chain is built from TRBV28 and TRBJ2-1, with 7 nucleotides matching TRBD2. From germline, CDR1 is MDHEN and CDR2 SYDVKM. The CDR3 extends over 14 amino acids. Trimming took 7 bases from V and 4 from J; bases not matched to a gene: 7.

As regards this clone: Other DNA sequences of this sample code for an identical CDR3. The CDR3 sequence is CASSFSGFEKLFF. The CDR3 DNA is TGTGCCAGCAGTTTTTCCGGGTTTGAAAAACTGTTTTTT. The V call is TRBV27, the J call TRBJ1-4, with D unclear. Trimming removed 3 bases at V and 7 bases at J, with 9 bases between. CDR3 size: 13 residues. CDR1 and CDR2 from the germline V gene are MNHEY and SMNVEV (reference sequence).

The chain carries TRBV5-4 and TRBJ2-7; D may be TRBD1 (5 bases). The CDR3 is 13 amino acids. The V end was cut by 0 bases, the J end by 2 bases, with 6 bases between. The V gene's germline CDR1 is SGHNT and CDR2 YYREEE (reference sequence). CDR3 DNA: TGTGCCAGCAGCTTGGGGGGCCCCTACGAGCAGTACTTC. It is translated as CASSLGGPYEQYF.

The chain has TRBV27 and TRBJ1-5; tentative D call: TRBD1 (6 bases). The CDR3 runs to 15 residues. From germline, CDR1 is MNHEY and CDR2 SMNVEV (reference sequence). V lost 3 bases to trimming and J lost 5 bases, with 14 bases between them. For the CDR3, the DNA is TGTGCCAGCAGTTTTTCCAGGGGACCCGATCAGCCCCAGCATTTT. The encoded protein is CASSFSRGPDQPQHF.

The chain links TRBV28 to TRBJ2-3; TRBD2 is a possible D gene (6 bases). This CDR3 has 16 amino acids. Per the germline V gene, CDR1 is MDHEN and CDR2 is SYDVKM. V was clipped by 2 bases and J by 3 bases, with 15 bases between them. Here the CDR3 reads CASSLLLGRRTDTQYF. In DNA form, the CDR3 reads TGTGCCAGCAGTTTACTCCTCGGGAGAAGGACAGATACGCAGTATTTT.

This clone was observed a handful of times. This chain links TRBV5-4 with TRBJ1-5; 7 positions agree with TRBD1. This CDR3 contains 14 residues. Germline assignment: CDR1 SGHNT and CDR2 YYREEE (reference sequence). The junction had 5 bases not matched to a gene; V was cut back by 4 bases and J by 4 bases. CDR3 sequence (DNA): TGTGCCAGCAGCCGTGACAGGGAAAATCAGCCCCAGCATTTT. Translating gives CASSRDRENQPQHF.